These T cell receptor beta chains were read from a single sample in a study of shared clonotypes between healthy human individuals. Using immunoSEQ multiplex PCR, the repertoire was profiled, and TCRdb retains in-frame clones only, with some absent. This sample yields 650,000 to 800,000 clones, of which around 77% are seen a single time; roughly 1.8% belongs to the top ten. Material: memory CD4+ T cells sorted from blood. Receptors were obtained from a woman in her thirties in good health. The CDR3 runs from the conserved cysteine through the conserved F or W. D genes are given only for firm matches. Size is stated for part of the rows, as once, few or many counts, or as a class when the clone is expanded.

len: 15; abundance: once; v_gene: TRBV11-2; d_gene: -; j_gene: TRBJ2-4; CDR3nt: TGTGCCAGCAGCTTAGAGGGGGGTAATCGAGCGGGTCAGTACTTC; CDR3aa: CASSLEGGNRAGQYF
len: 14; abundance: -; v_gene: TRBV19; d_gene: -; j_gene: TRBJ2-7; CDR3nt: TGTGCCAGTAGTATATCTAGCGTCTCCTACGAGCAGTACTTC; CDR3aa: CASSISSVSYEQYF
len: 13; abundance: -; v_gene: TRBV11-2; d_gene: -; j_gene: TRBJ1-6; CDR3nt: TGTGCCAGCAGCTCCGGAGGGAATTCACCCCTCCACTTT; CDR3aa: CASSSGGNSPLHF
len: 15; abundance: -; v_gene: TRBV2; d_gene: TRBD2; j_gene: TRBJ2-2; CDR3nt: TGTGCCAGCAGGGGACTAGCGGGAGGTCCCGGGGAGCTGTTTTTT; CDR3aa: CASRGLAGGPGELFF
len: 14; abundance: -; v_gene: TRBV27; d_gene: -; j_gene: TRBJ1-3; CDR3nt: TGTGCCAGCAGTTTGAGGGGTTTAGGAAACACCATATATTTT; CDR3aa: CASSLRGLGNTIYF
len: 14; abundance: few; v_gene: TRBV19; d_gene: -; j_gene: TRBJ2-1; CDR3nt: TGTGCCAGCACCCCCCGGGAGTCACTCAATGAGCAGTTCTTC; CDR3aa: CASTPRESLNEQFF
len: 13; abundance: few; v_gene: TRBV18; d_gene: TRBD1; j_gene: TRBJ2-7; CDR3nt: TGTGCCAGCTCACCGGGACAGTCCTACGAGCAGTACTTC; CDR3aa: CASSPGQSYEQYF
len: 14; abundance: -; v_gene: TRBV11-2; d_gene: -; j_gene: TRBJ2-7; CDR3nt: TGTGCCAGCAGCTTAGCATCACGGTACGGCGAGCAGTACTTC; CDR3aa: CASSLASRYGEQYF
len: 16; abundance: -; v_gene: TRBV7-9; d_gene: -; j_gene: TRBJ2-7; CDR3nt: TGTGCCAGCAGCTTAGGAAACTGGGGGATCTCCTACGAGCAGTACTTC; CDR3aa: CASSLGNWGISYEQYF
len: 15; abundance: -; v_gene: TRBV7-8; d_gene: -; j_gene: TRBJ2-7; CDR3nt: TGTGCCAGCAGCCGGACAGCCGTTCCCAACTACGAGCAGTACTTC; CDR3aa: CASSRTAVPNYEQYF
len: 13; abundance: -; v_gene: TRBV28; d_gene: -; j_gene: TRBJ2-3; CDR3nt: TGTGCCAGCAGTTTCGCTAGCACAGATACGCAGTATTTT; CDR3aa: CASSFASTDTQYF
len: 14; abundance: -; v_gene: TRBV10-1; d_gene: -; j_gene: TRBJ1-1; CDR3nt: TGCGCCAGCAGTGAGATGGGCAGTTCTACTGAAGCTTTCTTT; CDR3aa: CASSEMGSSTEAFF
len: 14; abundance: -; v_gene: TRBV27; d_gene: -; j_gene: TRBJ2-5; CDR3nt: TGTGCCAGCAGTTCATACAGTAGGGGAGAGACCCAGTACTTC; CDR3aa: CASSSYSRGETQYF
len: 11; abundance: -; v_gene: TRBV28; d_gene: -; j_gene: TRBJ1-2; CDR3nt: TGTGCCAGCGGACAAAACTATGGCTACATCTTC; CDR3aa: CASGQNYGYIF
len: 12; abundance: once; v_gene: TRBV7-8; d_gene: -; j_gene: TRBJ1-3; CDR3nt: TGTGCCAGCAGCCTGACAGGAAACACCATATATTTT; CDR3aa: CASSLTGNTIYF
len: 15; abundance: once; v_gene: TRBV6-5; d_gene: -; j_gene: TRBJ2-4; CDR3nt: TGTGCCAGCAGTTCCGGGCGACCTTTGGGAAACATTCAGTACTTC; CDR3aa: CASSSGRPLGNIQYF
len: 17; abundance: -; v_gene: TRBV18; d_gene: TRBD1; j_gene: TRBJ1-4; CDR3nt: TGTGCCAGCTCGCGGGACAGGGAACCTACAACTAATGAAAAACTGTTTTTT; CDR3aa: CASSRDREPTTNEKLFF
len: 14; abundance: once; v_gene: TRBV5-1; d_gene: -; j_gene: TRBJ2-3; CDR3nt: TGCGCCAGCAGGAAAGGGCCTAGCACAGATACGCAGTATTTT; CDR3aa: CASRKGPSTDTQYF
len: 15; abundance: -; v_gene: TRBV7-9; d_gene: TRBD2; j_gene: TRBJ2-2; CDR3nt: TGTGCCAGCAGCAAAAGCGGGAGTTCGGCCGGGGAGCTGTTTTTT; CDR3aa: CASSKSGSSAGELFF
len: 16; abundance: -; v_gene: TRBV6-5; d_gene: -; j_gene: TRBJ2-7; CDR3nt: TGTGCCAGCAGTTCGTCGTGGCAGGGGAGTTCCTACGAGCAGTACTTC; CDR3aa: CASSSSWQGSSYEQYF
len: 14; abundance: -; v_gene: TRBV6-4; d_gene: -; j_gene: TRBJ2-2; CDR3nt: TGTGCCAGCAGGCCGGGACCAGAGTCCGGGGAGCTGTTTTTT; CDR3aa: CASRPGPESGELFF
len: 16; abundance: -; v_gene: TRBV2; d_gene: TRBD1; j_gene: TRBJ2-5; CDR3nt: TGTGCCAGCAAAAGGGCCAGGACAGGGGCTCAAGAGACCCAGTACTTC; CDR3aa: CASKRARTGAQETQYF
len: 15; abundance: -; v_gene: TRBV5-1; d_gene: -; j_gene: TRBJ2-1; CDR3nt: TGCGCCAGCAGAGCCCCGGGGAACAACAACAATGAGCAGTTCTTC; CDR3aa: CASRAPGNNNNEQFF
len: 13; abundance: -; v_gene: TRBV14; d_gene: TRBD2; j_gene: TRBJ2-7; CDR3nt: TGTGCCAGCAGCCAAACGACTAGCGGGCAGAAGTACTTC; CDR3aa: CASSQTTSGQKYF
len: 17; abundance: few; v_gene: TRBV28; d_gene: TRBD1; j_gene: TRBJ2-7; CDR3nt: TGTGCCAGCAGTTTAGATCGGTTTGACAGGGTAAGGACCGAGCAGTACTTC; CDR3aa: CASSLDRFDRVRTEQYF
len: 15; abundance: -; v_gene: TRBV18; d_gene: -; j_gene: TRBJ1-2; CDR3nt: TGTGCCAGCTCACCAGATCGGGATCTAGGGTATGGCTACACCTTC; CDR3aa: CASSPDRDLGYGYTF